Sequencing of this T cell receptor beta chain was carried out in a study of T cell repertoires in cytomegalovirus infection. Study-level background: The study used recently identified HLA-C-restricted and well-studied HLA-B-restricted CMV epitopes. Public TCR beta signatures marked donors with CMV infection and the matching HLA.

This clonotype was counted at least ten times. The target antigen is unknown. Trimming removed 6 bases at V and 5 bases at J, with 19 bases between. The length of the CDR3 is 15 residues. Germline values: CDR1 SGHVS, CDR2 FQNEAQ. Overall study results and limits: Clonotype analysis showed dominance of the ex vivo response by HLA-C-restricted CMV-specific TCR beta clonotypes. Public TCR beta family frequency separated CMV-and-HLA carriers, including in an independent cohort.

TCRdb itself ran the reads through MiXCR, one entry per CDR3 protein. The sample carries tens of thousands of distinct CDR3 sequences, roughly 28% recorded once. The gene calls are TRBV7-8 and TRBJ1-2; D is uncertain. The input for sequencing was CD8+ T cells from cultured PBMCs, taken from culture after CMV antigen stimulation. The clonotype was recovered from a human donor in good health (CMV status not recorded). Some clones in this sample may be carry-over from other donors' samples. The CDR3 DNA follows: TGTGCCAGCAGAGAAGGCGCAGGTTGGGGATATGGCTACACCTTC. Translation gives CASREGAGWGYGYTF.